This T cell receptor beta chain originates from a study of blood T cell repertoires in COVID-19. Study-wide context: Donors in the United States, Italy and Spain gave samples during acute or convalescent COVID-19. PBMCs, B-cell-depleted T cells, or T cells provided the cDNA or gDNA that made up the material.

Ages ranged from about 18 to 89 years, with residence in some 25 US areas. Exposed participants encountered a COVID-19 case during the 2 weeks preceding study entry. Sequenced by immunoSEQ multiplex PCR; TCRdb stores in-frame clones only, minus some. The table has about 260,000 clones, approximately 90% seen once. The trim removed 3 bases at V and 11 bases at J, leaving 6 bases unmatched. Germline V gene data show CDR1 as MNHNS and CDR2 as SASEGT. The CDR3 contains 14 residues. This clonotype was sampled from a man between 45 and 60 years old who had been exposed to COVID-19. This rearrangement joins TRBV6-1 to TRBJ1-6; the match to TRBD1 covers 8 bases. What was sequenced was PBMCs or T cells enriched from blood (not recorded which). CDR3 in amino acids: CASSEGQARTPLHF. CDR3 nucleotide sequence: TGTGCCAGCAGTGAGGGACAGGCCCGAACACCCCTCCACTTT.